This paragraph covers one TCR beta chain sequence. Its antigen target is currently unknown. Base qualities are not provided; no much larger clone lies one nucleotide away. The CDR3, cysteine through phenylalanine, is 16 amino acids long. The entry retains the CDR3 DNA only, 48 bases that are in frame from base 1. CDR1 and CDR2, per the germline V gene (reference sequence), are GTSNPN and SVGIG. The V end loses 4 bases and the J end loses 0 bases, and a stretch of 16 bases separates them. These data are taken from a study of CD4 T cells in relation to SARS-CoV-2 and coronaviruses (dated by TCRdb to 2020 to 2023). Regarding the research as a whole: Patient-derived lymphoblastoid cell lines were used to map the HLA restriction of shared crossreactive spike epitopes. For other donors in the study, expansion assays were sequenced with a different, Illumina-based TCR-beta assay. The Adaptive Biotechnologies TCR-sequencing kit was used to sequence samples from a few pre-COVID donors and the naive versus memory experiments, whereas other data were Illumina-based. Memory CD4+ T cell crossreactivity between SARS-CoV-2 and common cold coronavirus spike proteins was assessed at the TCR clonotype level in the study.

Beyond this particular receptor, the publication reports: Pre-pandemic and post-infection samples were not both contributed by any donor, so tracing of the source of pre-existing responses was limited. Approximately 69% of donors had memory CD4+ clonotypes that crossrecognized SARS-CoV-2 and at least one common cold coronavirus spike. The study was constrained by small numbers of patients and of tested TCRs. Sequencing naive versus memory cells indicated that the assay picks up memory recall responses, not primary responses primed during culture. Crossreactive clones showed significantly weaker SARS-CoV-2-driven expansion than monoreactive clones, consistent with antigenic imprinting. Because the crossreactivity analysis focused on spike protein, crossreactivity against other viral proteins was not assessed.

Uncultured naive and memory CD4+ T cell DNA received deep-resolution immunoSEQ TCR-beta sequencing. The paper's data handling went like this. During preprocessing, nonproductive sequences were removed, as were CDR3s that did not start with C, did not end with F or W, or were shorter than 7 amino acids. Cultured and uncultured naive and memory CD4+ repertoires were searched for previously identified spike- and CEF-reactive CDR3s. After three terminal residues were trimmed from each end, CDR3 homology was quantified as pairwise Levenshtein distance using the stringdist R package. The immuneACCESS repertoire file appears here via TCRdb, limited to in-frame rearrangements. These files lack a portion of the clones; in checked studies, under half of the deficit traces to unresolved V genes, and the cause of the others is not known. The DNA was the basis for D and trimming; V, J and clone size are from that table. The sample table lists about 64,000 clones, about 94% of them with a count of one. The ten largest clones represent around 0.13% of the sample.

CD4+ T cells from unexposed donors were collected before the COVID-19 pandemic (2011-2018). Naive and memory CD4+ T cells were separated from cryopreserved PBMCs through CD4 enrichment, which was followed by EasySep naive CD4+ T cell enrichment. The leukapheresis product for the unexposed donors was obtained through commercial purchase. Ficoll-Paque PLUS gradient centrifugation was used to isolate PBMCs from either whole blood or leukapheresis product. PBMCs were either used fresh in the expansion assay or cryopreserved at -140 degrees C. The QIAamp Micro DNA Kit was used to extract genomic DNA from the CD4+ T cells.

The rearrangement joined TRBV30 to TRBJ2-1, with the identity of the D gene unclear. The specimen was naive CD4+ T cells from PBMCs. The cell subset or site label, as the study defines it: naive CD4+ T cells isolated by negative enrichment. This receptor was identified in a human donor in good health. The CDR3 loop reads CAWIPASRGSYNEQFF. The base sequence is TGTGCCTGGATCCCGGCCTCGAGAGGCTCCTACAATGAGCAGTTCTTC.